This is a list of T cell receptor beta chains from one sample in a study of cytomegalovirus exposure and HLA in healthy donors. This table comes from immunoSEQ multiplex PCR, and its TCRdb copy is limited to in-frame clones, with some not included. The data contain around 110,000 clones, over 70% of them singletons. The sample consisted of PBMCs. The receptors originated from a male donor in good health and CMV-seropositive. CDR3s include the opening cysteine and the closing phenylalanine or tryptophan. D genes are given only for firm matches. Expanded clones get a size class; other rows say once, few or many, or leave the size out.

>TRBD2|TRBV28|medium-sized|TRBJ2-7
CASSLTSGGAYEQYF
>TRBD2|TRBV4-2|once|TRBJ2-7
CASSQVVAGGNYEQYF
>TRBD1|TRBV7-9|.|TRBJ2-1
CASSGSRTGVHNEQFF
>TRBD1|TRBV4-2|.|TRBJ1-6
CASSGQGGFRNSPLHF
>.|TRBV4-1|.|TRBJ2-7
CASSQDIREQYF
>TRBD1|TRBV6-5|.|TRBJ2-7
CASRPQGSYEQYF
>TRBD2|TRBV25-1|.|TRBJ2-7
CASSDPIIAGGLLGEQYF
>.|TRBV6-5|.|TRBJ1-2
CASSPQGLHGYTF
>.|TRBV5-6|.|TRBJ2-7
CASSFGSAVFSYEQYF
>TRBD1|TRBV19|.|TRBJ2-5
CASSATGTGGETQYF
>.|TRBV7-8|.|TRBJ2-1
CASSFAESYNEQFF
>TRBD1|TRBV4-3|.|TRBJ2-1
CASSQGTGTYNEQFF
>.|TRBV7-2|.|TRBJ1-5
CASSLTGINQPQHF
>TRBD2|TRBV18|.|TRBJ2-3
CASSYRQAHSGGMGTDTQYF
>TRBD1|TRBV27|.|TRBJ2-7
CASSSGQGAHEQYF
>TRBD2|TRBV10-2|.|TRBJ2-5
CATQGTRRGGLETQYF
>TRBD1|TRBV19|.|TRBJ1-1
CASSIPGTGKEAFF
>.|TRBV5-1|.|TRBJ1-2
CASSLAEGGDYGYTF
>.|TRBV4-2|once|TRBJ1-1
CASSRGGLTLGTEAFF
>.|TRBV6-1|.|TRBJ1-4
CASSDPVGEKLFF
>.|TRBV6-5|.|TRBJ1-6
CASTITRAYNSPLHF
>.|TRBV4-1|once|TRBJ2-7
CASSPTGAGLSLQYF
>TRBD2|TRBV18|.|TRBJ2-3
CASSPLLAGRTSTDTQYF
>TRBD2|TRBV7-6|.|TRBJ2-1
CASSFGGTSGGREQFF
>.|TRBV7-2|.|TRBJ2-7
CASSLVKGAYEQYF
>.|TRBV15|.|TRBJ1-4
CATSRDSGDNEKLFF
>TRBD1|TRBV15|few|TRBJ1-2
CATSGRGQGDHYGYTF
>TRBD2|TRBV2|.|TRBJ2-3
CASSLGLAGASDTQYF
>TRBD2|TRBV19|.|TRBJ2-3
CASGGTSFDTQYF
>TRBD2|TRBV5-4|.|TRBJ2-2
CASSLSGTRAGELFF
>TRBD1|TRBV18|.|TRBJ1-1
CASSSIQGENTEAFF
>.|TRBV5-1|.|TRBJ1-1
CASTKLGVNTEAFF
>.|TRBV9|.|TRBJ2-7
CASSVGAGPREQYF
>TRBD1|TRBV9|.|TRBJ1-2
CASSVGQGAGYTF
>.|TRBV18|.|TRBJ1-5
CASSGGAGNQPQHF
>.|TRBV6-5|.|TRBJ1-4
CASSYSPATNEKLFF
>.|TRBV7-2|.|TRBJ2-2
CASSRGQLRGTGELFF
>TRBD2|TRBV4-2|.|TRBJ2-1
CASSQDLGRVNEQFF
>TRBD1|TRBV6-1|.|TRBJ1-2
CASSEVVGQGDLPTF
>TRBD2|TRBV2|.|TRBJ2-7
CASSALAGGYYEQYF
>.|TRBV2|.|TRBJ2-7
CASSPDIIYEQYF
>.|TRBV19|.|TRBJ1-1
CASNWGANTEAFF
>TRBD1|TRBV19|once|TRBJ2-3
CASSAWTGSDTQYF
>.|TRBV9|.|TRBJ2-5
CASSVSGRQETQYF